The rows below give T cell receptor beta chains drawn from one sample of a study of T-cell memory formation after mild COVID-19. TCRdb re-derived calls from the 5' RACE reads in MiXCR, one entry per CDR3 protein. This table has about 400,000 distinct CDR3 sequences, approximately 15% appearing once. The sample comprised PBMCs or a T cell subset sorted from them (not recorded which). All receptors derive from a man between 18 and 35 years old who had mild COVID-19 (a few samples of this study predate the infection). Cell type and time point are not known. CDR3s include the opening cysteine and the closing phenylalanine or tryptophan. Each record gives: V gene, CDR3 protein.

TRBV6-5 CASSYGVGDTQYF
TRBV4-1 CASSPRQSGNQPQHF
TRBV7-8 CASSPQGQGADTQYF
TRBV5-1 CASSEFATGDEGYTF
TRBV7-7 CASSLGITSFADTQYF
TRBV10-2 CASRMGQSYTEAFF
TRBV10-3 CAISETSGDGGELFF
TRBV2 CASSDRGRDTEAFF
TRBV20-1 CSATGTTNSYEQYF
TRBV11-3 CASSWGTGYEQYF
TRBV12-3/TRBV12-4 CASSFLSASGANVLTF
TRBV6-2/TRBV6-3 CASTVGGLNTEAFF
TRBV3-1 CASSRFYEQYF
TRBV18 CASSPPSLGVYRTGPQFF
TRBV5-1 CASSLFHQEQYF
TRBV11-3 CASSLRQGDTGELFF
TRBV7-2 CASSFSRSSYNEQFF
TRBV5-6 CASPGTGNTEAFF
TRBV5-1 CASSQLGEGSYEQYF
TRBV28 CASSFERGVPDTQYF
TRBV10-3 CAISESWGDVTQYF
TRBV2 CASRPGSIDSPLHF
TRBV6-5 CASSLRTAGIYEQYF
TRBV4-1 CASSSRQGMGGNTEAFF
TRBV5-1 CASSPGQRDDGYTF
TRBV24-1 CATSDTGGREAFF
TRBV3-1 CASSQGNGNEQFF
TRBV5-8 CASSFNGGRSEAFF
TRBV12-3/TRBV12-4 CASRLGGETQYF
TRBV6-5 CASSSRLGDIQYF
TRBV6-5 CASSLTVKETQYF
TRBV7-9 CASSLVGGGAYEQYF
TRBV29-1 CSATGVLPNYGYTF
TRBV30 CAWGDIQVDTF
TRBV20-1 CSASSNYEQYF
TRBV20-1 CSARGSLGNQPQHF
TRBV6-5 CASSLGRGTYNEQFF
TRBV5-5 CASSLSSGGAGETQYF
TRBV4-1 CASSQVRVGEQFF
TRBV5-1 CASSLERVTDTQYF
TRBV12-3/TRBV12-4 CTSKASNQPQHF
TRBV6-5 CASSFDRSQPQHF
TRBV6-2/TRBV6-3 CASSPGDSPLHF
TRBV5-1 CASSLAVLTQETQYF
TRBV5-1 CASSNLGAVQETQYF
TRBV19 CASSWGLGETQYF
TRBV6-5 CASRSPRNYGYTF
TRBV29-1 CSVEDPKRGGHISYNEQFF
TRBV5-1 CASSRAGTSEAYEQYF
TRBV11-3 CASSLAVNNEQFF
TRBV2 CASAPGYEQYF
TRBV4-1 CASSQDSGGGYNEQFF
TRBV4-3 CASSQSGTSGHNEQFF
TRBV4-3 CASSQDQDTGKETQYF
TRBV4-3 CSSSQDTGGGSPLHF
TRBV5-1 CASSFTSGTQYF
TRBV7-9 CASSDPGRTETQYF
TRBV12-3/TRBV12-4 CASSFGGSSNQPQHF
TRBV5-1 CASSSGGATNEKLFF
TRBV4-2 CASSQEGAQPQHF